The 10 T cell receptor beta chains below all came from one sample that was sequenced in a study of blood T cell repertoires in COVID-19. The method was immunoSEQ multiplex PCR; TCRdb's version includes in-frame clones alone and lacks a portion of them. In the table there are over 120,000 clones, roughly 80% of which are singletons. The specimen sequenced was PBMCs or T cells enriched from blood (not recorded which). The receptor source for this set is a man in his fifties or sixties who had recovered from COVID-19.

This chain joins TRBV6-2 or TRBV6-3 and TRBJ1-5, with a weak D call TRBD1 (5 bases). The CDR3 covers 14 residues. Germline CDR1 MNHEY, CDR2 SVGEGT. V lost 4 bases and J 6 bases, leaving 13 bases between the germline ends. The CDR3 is CASSSTGGSQPQHF. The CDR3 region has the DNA TGTGCCAGCAGTTCTACAGGTGGTAGTCAGCCCCAGCATTTT.

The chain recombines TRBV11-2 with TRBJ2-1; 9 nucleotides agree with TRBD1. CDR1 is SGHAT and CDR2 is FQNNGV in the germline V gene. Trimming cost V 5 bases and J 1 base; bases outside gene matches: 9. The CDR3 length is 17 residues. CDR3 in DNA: TGTGCCAGCAGCCCCGGGACAGGGTCAGGATCCTACAATGAGCAGTTCTTC. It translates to CASSPGTGSGSYNEQFF.

The CDR3 loop reads CASSIINNEKLFF. The CDR3 DNA reads as TGTGCCAGCAGTATAATAAATAATGAAAAACTGTTTTTT. This chain uses TRBV6-5 with TRBJ1-4; no clear D. Germline values: CDR1 MNHEY, CDR2 SVGAGI. This CDR3 has 13 residues. The V end was cut by 5 bases, the J end by 4 bases, with 8 bases between.

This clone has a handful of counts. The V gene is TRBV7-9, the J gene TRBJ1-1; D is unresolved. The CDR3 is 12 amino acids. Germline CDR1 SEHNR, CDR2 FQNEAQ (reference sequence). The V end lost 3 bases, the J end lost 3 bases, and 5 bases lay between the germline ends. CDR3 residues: CASSFRDTEAFF. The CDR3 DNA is TGTGCCAGCAGCTTTCGGGACACTGAAGCTTTCTTT. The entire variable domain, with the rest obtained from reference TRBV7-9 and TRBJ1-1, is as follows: DTGVSQNPRHKITKRGQNVTFRCDPISEHNRLYWYRQTLGQGPEFLTYFQNEAQLEKSRLLSDRFSAERPKGSFSTLEIQRTEQGDSAMYLCASSFRDTEAFFGQGTRLTVV.

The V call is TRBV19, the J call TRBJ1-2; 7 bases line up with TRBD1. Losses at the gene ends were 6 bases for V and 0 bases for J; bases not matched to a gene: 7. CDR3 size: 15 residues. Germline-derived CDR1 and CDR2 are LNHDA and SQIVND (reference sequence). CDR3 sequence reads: CASSPGTVANYGYTF. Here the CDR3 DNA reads TGTGCCAGTAGCCCCGGGACAGTAGCTAACTATGGCTACACCTTC.

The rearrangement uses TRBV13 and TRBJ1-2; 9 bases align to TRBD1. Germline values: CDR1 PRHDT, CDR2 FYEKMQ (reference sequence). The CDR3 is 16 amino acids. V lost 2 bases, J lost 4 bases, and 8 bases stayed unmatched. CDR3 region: CASSLSPGQGGYGYTF. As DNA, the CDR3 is TGTGCCAGCAGCTTATCACCGGGACAGGGTGGCTATGGCTACACCTTC.

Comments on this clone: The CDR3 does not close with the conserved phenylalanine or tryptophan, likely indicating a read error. CDR3 region: CASSQGSGGSGYTL. The CDR3 DNA is TGTGCCAGCAGCCAAGGGTCAGGGGGCAGTGGCTACACCCTC. V usage is TRBV3-1 (or the pseudogene TRBV3-2) and J usage is TRBJ1-2; 8 bases are a match to TRBD1. J gave up 7 bases and V 1 base, and 5 bases lay outside the gene matches. CDR3 length: 14 residues. The germline V gene has CDR1 LGHDT and CDR2 YNNKEL (reference sequence).

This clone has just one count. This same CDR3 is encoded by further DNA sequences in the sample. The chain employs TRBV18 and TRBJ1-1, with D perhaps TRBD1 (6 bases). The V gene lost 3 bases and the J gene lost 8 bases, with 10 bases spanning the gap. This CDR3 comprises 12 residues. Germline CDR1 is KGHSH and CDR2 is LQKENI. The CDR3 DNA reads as TGTGCCAGCTCACCTCAGGGGCCAGAAGCTTTCTTT. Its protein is CASSPQGPEAFF.

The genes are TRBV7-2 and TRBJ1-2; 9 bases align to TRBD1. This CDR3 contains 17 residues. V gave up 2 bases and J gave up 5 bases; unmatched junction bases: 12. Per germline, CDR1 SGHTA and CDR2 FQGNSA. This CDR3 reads CASSLWRGTGLGYGYTF. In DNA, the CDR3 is TGTGCCAGCAGCTTATGGAGGGGGACAGGGCTGGGGTATGGCTACACCTTC.

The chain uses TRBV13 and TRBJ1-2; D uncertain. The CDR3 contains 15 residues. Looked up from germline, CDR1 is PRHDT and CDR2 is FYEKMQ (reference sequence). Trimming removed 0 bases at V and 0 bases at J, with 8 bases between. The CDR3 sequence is CASSLGRGTNYGYTF. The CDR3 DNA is TGTGCCAGCAGCTTAGGGCGGGGAACTAACTATGGCTACACCTTC.